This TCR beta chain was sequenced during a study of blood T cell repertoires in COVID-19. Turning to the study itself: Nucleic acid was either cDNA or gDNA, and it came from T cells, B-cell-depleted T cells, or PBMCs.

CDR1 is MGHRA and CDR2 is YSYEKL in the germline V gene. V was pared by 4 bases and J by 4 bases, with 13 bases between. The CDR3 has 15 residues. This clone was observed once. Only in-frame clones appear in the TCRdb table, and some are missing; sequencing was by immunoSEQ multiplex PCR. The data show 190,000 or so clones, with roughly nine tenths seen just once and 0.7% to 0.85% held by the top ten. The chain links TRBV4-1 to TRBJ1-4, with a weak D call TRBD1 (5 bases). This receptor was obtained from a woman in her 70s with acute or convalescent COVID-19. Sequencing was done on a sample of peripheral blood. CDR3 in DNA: TGCGCCAGCAGCCTGCACAGGTCGTTTAATGAAAAACTGTTTTTT. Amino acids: CASSLHRSFNEKLFF.